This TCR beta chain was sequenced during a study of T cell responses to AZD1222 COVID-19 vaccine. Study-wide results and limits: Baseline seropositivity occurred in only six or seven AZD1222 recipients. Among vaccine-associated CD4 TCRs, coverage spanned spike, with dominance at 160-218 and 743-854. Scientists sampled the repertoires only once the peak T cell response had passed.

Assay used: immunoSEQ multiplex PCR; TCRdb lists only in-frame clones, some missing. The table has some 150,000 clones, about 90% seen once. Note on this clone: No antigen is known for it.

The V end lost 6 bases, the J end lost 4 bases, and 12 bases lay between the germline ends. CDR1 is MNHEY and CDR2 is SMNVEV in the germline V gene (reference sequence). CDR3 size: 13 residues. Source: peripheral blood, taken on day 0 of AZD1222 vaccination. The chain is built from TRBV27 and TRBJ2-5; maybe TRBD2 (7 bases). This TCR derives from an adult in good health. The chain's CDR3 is CASRAGAGETQYF. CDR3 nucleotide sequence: TGTGCCAGCAGGGCGGGGGCAGGAGAGACCCAGTACTTC.